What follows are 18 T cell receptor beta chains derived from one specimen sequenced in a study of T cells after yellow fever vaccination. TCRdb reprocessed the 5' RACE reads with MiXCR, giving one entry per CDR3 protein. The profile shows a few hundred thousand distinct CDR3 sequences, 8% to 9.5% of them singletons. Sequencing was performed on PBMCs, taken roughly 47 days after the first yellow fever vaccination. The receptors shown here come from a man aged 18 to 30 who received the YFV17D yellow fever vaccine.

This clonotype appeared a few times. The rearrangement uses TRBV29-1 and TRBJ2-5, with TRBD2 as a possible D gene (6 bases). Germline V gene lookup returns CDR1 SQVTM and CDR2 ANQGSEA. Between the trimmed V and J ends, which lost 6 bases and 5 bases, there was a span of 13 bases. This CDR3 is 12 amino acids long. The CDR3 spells CSVGTWRETQYF. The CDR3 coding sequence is TGCAGCGTGGGGACTTGGAGGGAGACCCAGTACTTC.

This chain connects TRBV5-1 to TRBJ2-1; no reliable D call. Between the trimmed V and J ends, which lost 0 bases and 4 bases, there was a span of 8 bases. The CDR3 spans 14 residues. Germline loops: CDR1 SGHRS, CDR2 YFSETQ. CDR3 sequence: CASSLASNYNEQFF. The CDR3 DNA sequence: TGCGCCAGCAGCTTGGCCAGCAATTACAATGAGCAGTTCTTC.

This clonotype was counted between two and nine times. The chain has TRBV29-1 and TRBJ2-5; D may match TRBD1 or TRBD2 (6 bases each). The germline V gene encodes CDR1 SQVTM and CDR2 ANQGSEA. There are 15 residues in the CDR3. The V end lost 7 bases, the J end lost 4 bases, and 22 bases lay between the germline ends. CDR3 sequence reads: CSAQGGPRVRETQYF. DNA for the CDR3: TGCAGCGCGCAAGGGGGGCCTAGAGTTCGAGAGACCCAGTACTTC.

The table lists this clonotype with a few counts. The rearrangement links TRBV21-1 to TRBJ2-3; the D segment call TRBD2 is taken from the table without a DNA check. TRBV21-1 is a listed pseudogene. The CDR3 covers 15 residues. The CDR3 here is CASSSGARNTDTQYF. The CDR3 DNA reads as TGTGCCAGCAGCTCTGGGGCCCGGAACACAGATACGCAGTATTTT.

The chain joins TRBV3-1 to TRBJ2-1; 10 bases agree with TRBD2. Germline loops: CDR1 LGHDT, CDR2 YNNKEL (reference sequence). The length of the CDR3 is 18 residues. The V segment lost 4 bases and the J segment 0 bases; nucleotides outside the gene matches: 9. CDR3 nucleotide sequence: TGTGCCAGCAGCCTGCGGCTAGCGGGGGCCAGCTCCTACAATGAGCAGTTCTTC. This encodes CASSLRLAGASSYNEQFF.

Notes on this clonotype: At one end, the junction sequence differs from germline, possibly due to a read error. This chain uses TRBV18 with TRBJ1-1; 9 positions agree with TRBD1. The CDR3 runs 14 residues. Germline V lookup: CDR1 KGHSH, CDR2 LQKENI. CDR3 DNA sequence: TGTGCCAGCTCCCCACCAGGACAGGGGACTGAAGCTTTCTTT. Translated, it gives CASSPPGQGTEAFF.

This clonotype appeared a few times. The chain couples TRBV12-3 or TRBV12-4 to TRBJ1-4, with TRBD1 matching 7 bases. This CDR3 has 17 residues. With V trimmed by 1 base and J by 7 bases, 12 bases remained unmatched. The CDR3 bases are TGTGCCAGCAGTTTAGTGCCCCCCAGGGGGGGAGGTGAAAAACTGTTTTTT. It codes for CASSLVPPRGGGEKLFF.

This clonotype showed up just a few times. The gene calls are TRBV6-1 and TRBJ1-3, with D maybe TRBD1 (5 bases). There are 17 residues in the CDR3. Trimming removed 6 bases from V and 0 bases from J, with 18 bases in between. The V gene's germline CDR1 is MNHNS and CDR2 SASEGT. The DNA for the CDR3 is TGTGCCAGCAGACCAGGCGGGGCAGGAGACTCTGGAAACACCATATATTTT. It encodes CASRPGGAGDSGNTIYF.

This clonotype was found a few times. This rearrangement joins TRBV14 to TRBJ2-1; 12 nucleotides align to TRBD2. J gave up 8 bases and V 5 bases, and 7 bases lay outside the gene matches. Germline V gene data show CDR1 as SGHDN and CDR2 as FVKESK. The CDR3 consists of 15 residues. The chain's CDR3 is CASSYLAGGADEQFF. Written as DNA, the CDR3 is TGTGCCAGCAGCTACCTAGCGGGGGGGGCCGATGAGCAGTTCTTC.

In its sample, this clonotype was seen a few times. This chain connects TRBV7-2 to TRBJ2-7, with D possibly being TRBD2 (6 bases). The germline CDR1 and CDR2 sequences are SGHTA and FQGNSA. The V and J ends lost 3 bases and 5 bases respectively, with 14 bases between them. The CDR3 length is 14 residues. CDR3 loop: CASSFAGPGNEQYF. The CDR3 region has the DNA TGTGCCAGCAGCTTTGCGGGACCAGGGAACGAGCAGTACTTC.

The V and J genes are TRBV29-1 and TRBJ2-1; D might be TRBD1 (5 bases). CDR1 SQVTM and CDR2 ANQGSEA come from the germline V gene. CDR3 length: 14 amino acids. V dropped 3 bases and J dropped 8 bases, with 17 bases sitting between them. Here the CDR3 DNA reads TGCAGCGTTGAGTCTTTCGCAGGGTCGGATGAGCAGTTCTTC. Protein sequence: CSVESFAGSDEQFF.

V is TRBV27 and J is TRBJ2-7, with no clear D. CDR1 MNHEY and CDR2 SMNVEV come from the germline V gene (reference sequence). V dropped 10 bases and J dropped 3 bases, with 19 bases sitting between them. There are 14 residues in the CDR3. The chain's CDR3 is CATGDPPKRYEQYV. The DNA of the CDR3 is TGTGCCACCGGAGACCCCCCAAAACGCTACGAGCAGTACGTC.

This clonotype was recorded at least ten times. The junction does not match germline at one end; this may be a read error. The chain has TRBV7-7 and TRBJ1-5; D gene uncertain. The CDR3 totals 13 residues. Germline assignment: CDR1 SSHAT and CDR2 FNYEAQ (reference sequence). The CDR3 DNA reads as TGTGCTAGCAGCTTAGCGTTCGGGCAGCCCCAGCATTTT. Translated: CASSLAFGQPQHF.

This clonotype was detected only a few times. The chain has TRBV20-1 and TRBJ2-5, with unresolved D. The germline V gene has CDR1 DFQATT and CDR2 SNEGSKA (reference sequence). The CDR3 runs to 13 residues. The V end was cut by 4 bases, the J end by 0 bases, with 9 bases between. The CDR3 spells CSATSQNQETQYF. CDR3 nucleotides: TGCAGTGCTACCAGCCAGAACCAAGAGACCCAGTACTTC.

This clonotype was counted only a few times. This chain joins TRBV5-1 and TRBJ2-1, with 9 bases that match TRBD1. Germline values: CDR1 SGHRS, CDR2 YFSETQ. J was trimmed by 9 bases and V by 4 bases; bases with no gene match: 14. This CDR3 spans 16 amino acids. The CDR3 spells CASSLNRGLSLSEQFF. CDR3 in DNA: TGCGCCAGCAGCCTTAACAGGGGGCTTTCCTTATCTGAGCAGTTCTTC. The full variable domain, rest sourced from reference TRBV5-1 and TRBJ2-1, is KAGVTQTPRYLIKTRGQQVTLSCSPISGHRSVSWYQQTPGQGLQFLFEYFSETQRNKGNFPGRFSGRQFSNSRSEMNVSTLELGDSALYLCASSLNRGLSLSEQFFGPGTRLTVL.

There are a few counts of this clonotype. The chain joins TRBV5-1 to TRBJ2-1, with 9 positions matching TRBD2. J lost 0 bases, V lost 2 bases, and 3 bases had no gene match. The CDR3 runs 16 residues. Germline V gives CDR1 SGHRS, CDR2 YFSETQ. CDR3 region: CASSFNSGGSYNEQFF. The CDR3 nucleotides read TGCGCCAGCAGCTTCAATAGCGGGGGCTCCTACAATGAGCAGTTCTTC.

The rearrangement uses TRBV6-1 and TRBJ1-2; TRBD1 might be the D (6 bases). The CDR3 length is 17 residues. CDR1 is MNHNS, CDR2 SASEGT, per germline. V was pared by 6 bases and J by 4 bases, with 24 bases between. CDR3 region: CASSPARGSILFYGYTF. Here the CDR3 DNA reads TGTGCCAGCAGCCCAGCCAGGGGCTCCATCTTATTCTATGGCTACACCTTC.

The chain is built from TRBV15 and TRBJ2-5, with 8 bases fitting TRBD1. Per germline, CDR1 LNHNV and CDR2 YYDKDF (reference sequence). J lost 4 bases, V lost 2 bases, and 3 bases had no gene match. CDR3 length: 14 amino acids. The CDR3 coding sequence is TGTGCCACCAGCAGATTACAGGGGGGAGAGACCCAGTACTTC. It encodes CATSRLQGGETQYF.